A single sample gave rise to the 20 T cell receptor beta chains below, sequenced in a study of Ad26.COV2.S vaccination and SARS-CoV-2 variants. Profiling relied on immunoSEQ multiplex PCR, and the TCRdb table lists in-frame clones only, not all of them. Of 400,000 to 450,000 clones in the sample, more than 80% are singletons; the top ten hold 12%. The treatment here: about 20 received Ad26.COV2.S at low or high dose, single or two shots; about 5 received placebo; per-sample allocation not given. Day 63 following the first vaccine or placebo injection was when the samples were taken. Specimen: peripheral blood, collected in a trial of Ad26.COV2.S vaccine versus placebo. The source of these receptors is a person between 18 and 65 years old who received the Ad26.COV2.S COVID-19 vaccine or a placebo.

This chain joins TRBV4-2 and TRBJ2-7, with D possibly TRBD2 on 5 matching bases. Trimming stripped 6 bases from V and 0 bases from J, with 15 bases between. Germline V lookup: CDR1 LGHNA, CDR2 YNFKEQ. CDR3 length equals 15 residues. CDR3 in DNA: TGTGCCAGCAGGCGAGATGCCACTAGCTCCTACGAGCAGTACTTC. It encodes CASRRDATSSYEQYF.

In this sample, this clone turned up once. The chain carries TRBV6-5 and TRBJ2-3; D not certain. The CDR3 consists of 13 residues. Between the trimmed V and J ends, which lost 6 bases and 2 bases, there was a span of 9 bases. Germline CDR1 MNHEY, CDR2 SVGAGI. The CDR3 reads CASSARSTDTQYF. The CDR3 DNA follows: TGTGCCAGCAGCGCAAGATCCACAGATACGCAGTATTTT.

The chain couples TRBV14 to TRBJ2-5; TRBD2 matches at 14 bases. The trim removed 1 base at V and 3 bases at J, leaving 7 bases unmatched. Germline assignment: CDR1 SGHDN and CDR2 FVKESK. This CDR3 has 18 residues. DNA of the CDR3: TGTGCCAGCAGCCAAGCCCGGGCGACTAGCGGGAGGGAAGAGACCCAGTACTTC. It translates to CASSQARATSGREETQYF. The whole variable domain, filled in from reference TRBV14 and TRBJ2-5, reads EAGVTQFPSHSVIEKGQTVTLRCDPISGHDNLYWYRRVMGKEIKFLLHFVKESKQDESGMPNNRFLAERTGGTYSTLKVQPAELEDSGVYFCASSQARATSGREETQYFGPGTRLLVL.

This chain links TRBV27 with TRBJ2-4; the D is unclear. Germline CDR1 reads MNHEY; CDR2 reads SMNVEV (reference sequence). The CDR3 is 16 amino acids. V gave up 4 bases and J gave up 3 bases, with 16 bases separating them. As DNA, the CDR3 is TGTGCCAGCAGTTCCGGGTTGGAACTGTTCAAAAACATTCAGTACTTC. Protein product: CASSSGLELFKNIQYF.

The chain combines TRBV2 with TRBJ2-1, with D maybe TRBD2 (5 bases). The CDR3 length is 15 residues. Between the trimmed V and J ends, which lost 3 bases and 5 bases, there was a span of 14 bases. Per germline, CDR1 SNHLY and CDR2 FYNNEI. CDR3 coding DNA: TGTGCCAGCAGTGATCCAGCCGGGGAAAACAATGAGCAGTTCTTC. Amino acids: CASSDPAGENNEQFF.

This chain joins TRBV9 and TRBJ2-5; D perhaps matches TRBD1 (6 bases). Germline-derived CDR1 and CDR2 are SGDLS and YYNGEE. Trimming took 0 bases from V and 2 from J, leaving 11 bases between them. This CDR3 contains 15 residues. The CDR3 sequence: CASSVGKGQQETQYF. The DNA of the CDR3 is TGTGCCAGCAGCGTAGGAAAAGGACAGCAAGAGACCCAGTACTTC.

The chain uses TRBV5-4 and TRBJ2-3; possible D gene TRBD2, 5 bases. Between the trimmed V and J ends, which lost 5 bases and 0 bases, there was a span of 10 bases. In germline, CDR1 is SGHNT, CDR2 YYREEE (reference sequence). CDR3 size: 14 residues. CDR3: CASRPRESTDTQYF. In nucleotides, the CDR3 is TGTGCCAGCAGACCAAGGGAGAGCACAGATACGCAGTATTTT. Drawing the rest from reference TRBV5-4 and TRBJ2-3, the complete variable domain is ETGVTQSPTHLIKTRGQQVTLRCSSQSGHNTVSWYQQALGQGPQFIFQYYREEENGRGNFPPRFSGLQFPNYSSELNVNALELDDSALYLCASRPRESTDTQYFGPGTRLTVL.

CDR3 nucleotide sequence: TGTGCCATCAGTTCCCGGGAAGGCACAGATACGCAGTATTTT. Residues: CAISSREGTDTQYF. J is TRBJ2-3 and V is TRBV10-3; D perhaps matches TRBD2 (5 bases). V was cut by 5 bases and J by 1 base, with 10 bases left in between. This CDR3 comprises 14 residues. Germline V CDR1 and CDR2: ENHRY, SYGVKD.

This chain joins TRBV18 and TRBJ1-5, with 7 bases identical to TRBD1. This CDR3 has 13 amino acids. CDR1 KGHSH and CDR2 LQKENI come from the germline V gene. V shed 2 bases and J 7 bases; nucleotides not matched to a gene: 2. In nucleotides, the CDR3 is TGTGCCAGCTCACCAGACAGGGAGCAGCCCCAGCATTTT. Protein: CASSPDREQPQHF.

The rearrangement uses TRBV30 and TRBJ2-7; no definite D call. CDR3 size: 13 residues. V lost 4 bases and J 2 bases, leaving 12 bases between the germline ends. CDR1 and CDR2 from the germline V gene are GTSNPN and SVGIG (reference sequence). Here the CDR3 reads CAWKWTEAYEQYF. The CDR3 DNA reads TGTGCCTGGAAGTGGACGGAAGCCTACGAGCAGTACTTC. The full variable domain, its missing parts supplied by reference TRBV30 and TRBJ2-7, is SQTIHQWPATLVQPVGSPLSLECTVEGTSNPNLYWYRQAAGRGLQLLFYSVGIGQISSEVPQNLSASRPQDRQFILSSKKLLLSDSGFYLCAWKWTEAYEQYFGPGTRLTVT.

The V gene is TRBV6-1, the J gene TRBJ2-7; D is unresolved. Germline CDR1 MNHNS, CDR2 SASEGT. The CDR3 loop spans 16 amino acids. V was clipped by 0 bases and J by 2 bases, with 14 bases between them. DNA of the CDR3: TGTGCCAGCAGTGAAGCTATCCGGTCAGGCGCCTACGAGCAGTACTTC. Residues: CASSEAIRSGAYEQYF.

The chain carries TRBV7-2 and TRBJ2-5; D is possibly TRBD1 (5 bases). The CDR3 loop spans 14 amino acids. V was trimmed by 6 bases and J by 2 bases, leaving 13 bases between them. CDR1 is SGHTA, CDR2 FQGNSA, per germline. The CDR3 DNA reads as TGTGCCAGCAGATATCAGGGTTGGCAAGAGACCCAGTACTTC. Encoded protein: CASRYQGWQETQYF.

The chain couples TRBV28 to TRBJ2-7, with D possibly being TRBD2 (7 bases). The CDR3 spans 14 residues. V was trimmed by 3 bases and J by 5 bases, leaving 14 bases between them. Germline values: CDR1 MDHEN, CDR2 SYDVKM. Here the CDR3 DNA reads TGTGCCAGCAGTTTCTCAGGGGAGGGCCACGAGCAGTACTTC. Its translation is CASSFSGEGHEQYF.

The rearrangement joins TRBV20-1 to TRBJ1-2; D gene unclear. In germline, CDR1 is DFQATT, CDR2 SNEGSKA (reference sequence). CDR3 length: 11 residues. The CDR3 reads CRPSENYGYTF. CDR3 nucleotide sequence: TGCAGACCCTCAGAAAACTATGGCTACACCTTC.

The J gene is TRBJ1-2, the V gene TRBV7-9; 7 positions agree with TRBD1. V gave up 6 bases and J gave up 0 bases; unmatched junction bases: 7. The CDR3 spans 15 residues. CDR1 and CDR2 from the germline V gene are SEHNR and FQNEAQ (reference sequence). CDR3 nucleotide sequence: TGTGCCAGCAGTTATAGTACAGGGGCTAACTATGGCTACACCTTC. As protein: CASSYSTGANYGYTF.

The J gene is TRBJ1-4, the V gene TRBV6-2 or TRBV6-3; D is uncertain. The ends were cut back, 4 bases at V and 5 bases at J, with 8 bases in the middle. The germline gives CDR1 MNHEY, CDR2 SVGEGT. CDR3 length: 13 amino acids. The CDR3 sequence: CASSSTENEKLFF. CDR3 DNA sequence: TGTGCCAGCAGTTCTACAGAAAATGAAAAACTGTTTTTT.

The gene calls are TRBV7-2 and TRBJ2-7; 13 positions agree with TRBD2. CDR1 is SGHTA and CDR2 is FQGNSA in the germline V gene. J lost 5 bases, V lost 3 bases, and 7 bases had no gene match. The CDR3 spans 16 residues. The CDR3 loop reads CASSFQGLAGPNEQYF. CDR3 coding DNA: TGTGCCAGCAGCTTCCAGGGACTAGCGGGACCCAACGAGCAGTACTTC.

The chain employs TRBV4-1 and TRBJ2-7, with unresolved D. The CDR3 sequence is 17 residues long. V was pared by 0 bases and J by 2 bases, with 17 bases between. Germline loops: CDR1 MGHRA, CDR2 YSYEKL. The DNA of the CDR3 is TGCGCCAGCAGCCAAGATTTCCGGGTCCTTCCCCCCTACGAGCAGTACTTC. This gives the protein CASSQDFRVLPPYEQYF.

A word on this clone: This may be a read error, as it is one base from a much larger clone. The CDR3 region has the DNA TGTGCCAGCAGTGAAGTTAACTATGGCTACACCTTC. It codes for CASSEVNYGYTF. This rearrangement joins TRBV2 to TRBJ1-2; the D is unclear. V dropped 1 base and J dropped 1 base, with 1 base sitting between them. From germline, CDR1 is SNHLY and CDR2 FYNNEI. This CDR3 comprises 12 residues.

In its sample, this clone was seen once. The V gene is TRBV3-1 (or the pseudogene TRBV3-2), the J gene TRBJ2-6, with unresolved D. Trimming took off 1 base at V and 0 bases at J, with 7 bases between the two ends. The germline V gene has CDR1 LGHDT and CDR2 YNNKEL (reference sequence). CDR3 size: 16 residues. CDR3 in amino acids: CASSQATVSGANVLTF. CDR3 DNA: TGTGCCAGCAGCCAAGCAACAGTCTCTGGGGCCAACGTCCTGACTTTC.